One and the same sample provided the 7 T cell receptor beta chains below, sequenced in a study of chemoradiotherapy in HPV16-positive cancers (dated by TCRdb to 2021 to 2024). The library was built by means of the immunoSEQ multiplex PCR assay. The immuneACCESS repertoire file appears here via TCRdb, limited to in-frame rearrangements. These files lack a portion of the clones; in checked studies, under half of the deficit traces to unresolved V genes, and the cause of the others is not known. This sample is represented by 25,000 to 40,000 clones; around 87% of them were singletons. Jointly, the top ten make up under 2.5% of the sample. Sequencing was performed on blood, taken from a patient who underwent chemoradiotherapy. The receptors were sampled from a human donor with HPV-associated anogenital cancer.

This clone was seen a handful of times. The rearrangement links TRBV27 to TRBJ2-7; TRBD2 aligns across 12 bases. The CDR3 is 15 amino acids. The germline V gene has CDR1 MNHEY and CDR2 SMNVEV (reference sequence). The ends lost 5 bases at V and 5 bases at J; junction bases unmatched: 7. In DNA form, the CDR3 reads TGTGCCAGCAGTCCCAGGACTAGCGGGGACCACGAGCAGTACTTC. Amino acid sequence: CASSPRTSGDHEQYF.

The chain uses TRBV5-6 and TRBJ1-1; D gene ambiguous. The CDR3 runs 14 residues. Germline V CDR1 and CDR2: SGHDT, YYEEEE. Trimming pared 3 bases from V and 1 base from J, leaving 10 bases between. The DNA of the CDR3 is TGTGCCAGCAGCTCATCCGGGAAGAACACTGAAGCTTTCTTT. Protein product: CASSSSGKNTEAFF.

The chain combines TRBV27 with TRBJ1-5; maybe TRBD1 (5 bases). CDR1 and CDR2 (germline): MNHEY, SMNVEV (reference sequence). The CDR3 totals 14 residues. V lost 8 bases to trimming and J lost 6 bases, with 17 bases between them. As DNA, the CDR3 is TGTGCCAGCCGCAGACCGGGGGTTGGTCAGCCCCAGCATTTT. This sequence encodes CASRRPGVGQPQHF.

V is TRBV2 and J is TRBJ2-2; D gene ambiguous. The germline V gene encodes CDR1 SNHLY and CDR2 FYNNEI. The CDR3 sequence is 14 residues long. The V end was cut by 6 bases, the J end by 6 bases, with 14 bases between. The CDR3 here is CASRVAVVSGELFF. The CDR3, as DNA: TGTGCCAGCAGAGTAGCAGTTGTGTCCGGGGAGCTGTTTTTT.

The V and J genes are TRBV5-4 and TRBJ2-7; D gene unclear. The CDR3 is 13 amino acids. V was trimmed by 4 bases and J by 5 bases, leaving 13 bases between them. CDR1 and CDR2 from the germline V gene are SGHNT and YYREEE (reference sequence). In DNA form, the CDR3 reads TGTGCCAGCAGCGGTAGTAGCTCAGACGAGCAGTACTTC. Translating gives CASSGSSSDEQYF.

CDR3 sequence (DNA): TGCGCCAGCCTTCGTGGGGGACAAGAGACCCAGTACTTC. This codes for CASLRGGQETQYF. The chain combines TRBV10-2 with TRBJ2-5, with D perhaps being TRBD1 or TRBD2 (5 bases each). Trimming took off 8 bases at V and 2 bases at J, with 12 bases between the two ends. The CDR3 is made up of 13 amino acids. CDR1 WSHSY and CDR2 SAAADI come from the germline V gene.

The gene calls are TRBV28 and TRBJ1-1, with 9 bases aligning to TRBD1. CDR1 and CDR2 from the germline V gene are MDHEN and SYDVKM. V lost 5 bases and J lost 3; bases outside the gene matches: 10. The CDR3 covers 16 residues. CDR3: CASSVPGQGGDTEAFF. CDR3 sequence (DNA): TGTGCCAGCAGTGTCCCGGGACAGGGCGGGGACACTGAAGCTTTCTTT.